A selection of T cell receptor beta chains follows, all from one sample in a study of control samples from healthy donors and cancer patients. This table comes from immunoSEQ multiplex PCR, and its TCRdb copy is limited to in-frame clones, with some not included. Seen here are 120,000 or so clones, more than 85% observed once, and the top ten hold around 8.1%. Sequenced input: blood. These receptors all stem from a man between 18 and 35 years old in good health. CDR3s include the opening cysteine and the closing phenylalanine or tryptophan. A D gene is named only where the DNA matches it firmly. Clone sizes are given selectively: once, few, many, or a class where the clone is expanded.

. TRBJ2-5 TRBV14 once TGTGCCAGCAGCCAAGCCAGGGTAAAAGAGACCCAGTACTTC CASSQARVKETQYF
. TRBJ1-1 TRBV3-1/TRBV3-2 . TGTGCCAGCAGCAGGAACACTGAAGCTTTCTTT CASSRNTEAFF
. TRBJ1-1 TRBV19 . TGTGCCAGTAGTTTAACACTGAACACTGAAGCTTTCTTT CASSLTLNTEAFF
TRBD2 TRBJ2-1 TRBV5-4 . TGTGCCAGCAGCTTGGATGTTAGCGGGGGGTGGGACAATGAGCAGTTCTTC CASSLDVSGGWDNEQFF
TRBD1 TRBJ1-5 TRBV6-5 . TGTGCCAGCACCCCGACAGGGGGACGTCAGCCCCAGCATTTT CASTPTGGRQPQHF
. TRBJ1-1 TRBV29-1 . TGCAGCGTTGTCGGCGCGAACACTGAAGCTTTCTTT CSVVGANTEAFF
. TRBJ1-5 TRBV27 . TGTGCCAGCAGTTTAGGGGGTTTCAATCAGCCCCAGCATTTT CASSLGGFNQPQHF
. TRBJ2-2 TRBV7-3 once TGTGCCAGCAGCTTAACTGCCCAGGGGGGTGTCACCGGGGAGCTGTTTTTT CASSLTAQGGVTGELFF
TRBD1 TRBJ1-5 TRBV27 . TGTGCCAGCAGTAGGGCCGACAGGGCGCATCAGCCCCAGCATTTT CASSRADRAHQPQHF
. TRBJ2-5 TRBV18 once TGTGCCAGCTCACCAAGCGGGGAGACCCAGTACTTC CASSPSGETQYF
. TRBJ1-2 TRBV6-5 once TGTGCCAGCAGTTTACAGGGTTTTCGTGGCTACACCTTC CASSLQGFRGYTF
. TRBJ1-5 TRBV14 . TGTGCCAGCAGCCAAGAATATTCATCGCCCCAGCATTTT CASSQEYSSPQHF
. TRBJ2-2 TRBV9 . TGTGCCAGCAGCGTAGTAACTACCGGGGAGCTGTTTTTT CASSVVTTGELFF
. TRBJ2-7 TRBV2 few TGTGCCAGCAGTGAATGGGGATACGAGCAGTACTTC CASSEWGYEQYF
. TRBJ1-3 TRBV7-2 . TGTGCCAGCGAGGCGGGGGTCTCTGGAAACACCATATATTTT CASEAGVSGNTIYF
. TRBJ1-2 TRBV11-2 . TGTGCCAGCAGCTTAGATTCGTTTCGACAATCCTATGGCTACACCTTC CASSLDSFRQSYGYTF
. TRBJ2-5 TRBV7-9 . TGTGCCAGCAGCTTCGGCGTCCAAGAGACCCAGTACTTC CASSFGVQETQYF
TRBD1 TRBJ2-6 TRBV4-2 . TGTGCCAGCAGCCAAGACAGGGGGACTGGGGCCAACGTCCTGACTTTC CASSQDRGTGANVLTF
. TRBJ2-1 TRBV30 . TGTGCCTGGAAGACTAGTAAAGTAAATGAGCAGTTCTTC CAWKTSKVNEQFF
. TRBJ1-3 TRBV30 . TGTGCCTGGAGCCGGTTCTCTGGAAACACCATATATTTT CAWSRFSGNTIYF
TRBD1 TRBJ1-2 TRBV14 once TGTGCCAGCAGCCAAGAGACCGGGACAGCTGTCTTTGGCTACACCTTC CASSQETGTAVFGYTF
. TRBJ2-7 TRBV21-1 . TGTGCCAGCAACTATCCGGGACAGGGGATCATAGGCAACGAGCAGTACTTC CASNYPGQGIIGNEQYF
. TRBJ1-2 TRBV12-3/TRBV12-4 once TGTGCCAGCGGGATCGACAGGTTGGGTGGCTACACCTTC CASGIDRLGGYTF
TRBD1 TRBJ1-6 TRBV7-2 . TGTGCCAGCAATAGAGACAGGGTGGGTTCACCCCTCCACTTT CASNRDRVGSPLHF
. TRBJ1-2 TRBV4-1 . TGCGCCAGCAGCCACCAAACAGGTTCCAAAGGCTACACCTTC CASSHQTGSKGYTF
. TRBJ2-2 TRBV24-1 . TGTGCCACCGGGAGCCATACCACCGGGGAGCTGTTTTTT CATGSHTTGELFF
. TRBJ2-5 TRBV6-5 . TGTGCCAGCAGTTACGCCCGGGGCCGGGAGACCCAGTACTTC CASSYARGRETQYF
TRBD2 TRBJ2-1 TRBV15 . TGTGCCACCAGCAGAGGATTAAGCGGGGGTTACAATGAGCAGTTCTTC CATSRGLSGGYNEQFF
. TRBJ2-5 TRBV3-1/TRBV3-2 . TGTGCCAGCAGCCAAGTCGTAGTAGAGACCCAGTACTTC CASSQVVVETQYF
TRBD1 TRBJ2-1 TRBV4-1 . TGCGCCAGCAGCCTCCGGGACAGAGCCTCCTACAATGAGCAGTTCTTC CASSLRDRASYNEQFF
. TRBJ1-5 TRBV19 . TGTGCCAGTAGTGGACAGAGATATAGCAATCAGCCCCAGCATTTT CASSGQRYSNQPQHF
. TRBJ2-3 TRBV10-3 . TGTGCCATCAGGTCCCCGGACAGAGGCGATACGCAGTATTTT CAIRSPDRGDTQYF
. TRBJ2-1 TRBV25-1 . TGTGCCAGCAGCTTTTTGGATGAGCAGTTCTTC CASSFLDEQFF
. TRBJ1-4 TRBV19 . TGTGCCAGTAGTAATCGGCTCCTGGCGACTAATGAAAAACTGTTTTTT CASSNRLLATNEKLFF
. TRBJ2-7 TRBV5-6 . TGTGCCAGCAGCTTGCAGCGGCACGAGCAGTACTTC CASSLQRHEQYF
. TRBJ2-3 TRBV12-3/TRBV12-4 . TGTGCCAGCAGTTTGATGGACAGAGATACGCAGTATTTT CASSLMDRDTQYF